Each of the 18 T cell receptor beta chains below was sequenced from the same sample in a study of cytomegalovirus exposure and HLA in healthy donors. PCR was performed using 60 Vbeta and 13 Jbeta primers. The repertoire was sequenced with immunoSEQ multiplex PCR; TCRdb's copy has only in-frame clones and lacks some. Here the sample spans some 130,000 clones, around 80% being singletons. Sequenced material: PBMCs. Every receptor here comes from a young man in good health.

V and J are TRBV6-6 and TRBJ2-3, with 11 positions matching TRBD2. CDR1 and CDR2 from the germline V gene are MNHNY and SVGAGI (reference sequence). The CDR3 spans 14 residues. Unmatched junction bases numbered 12, after V lost 5 bases and J lost 14 bases. Here the CDR3 DNA reads TGTGCCAGCAGTCCGCTCGGACTAGCGGGCTATCGGTATTTT. This codes for CASSPLGLAGYRYF.

The chain combines TRBV5-1 with TRBJ1-4; D is undetermined. Germline values: CDR1 SGHRS, CDR2 YFSETQ. Deletions cut 7 bases from V and 0 bases from J, with 10 bases between. The CDR3 extends over 14 amino acids. CDR3 DNA sequence: TGCGCCAGCGCGACGGGGTCAACTAATGAAAAACTGTTTTTT. Its protein is CASATGSTNEKLFF.

A remark on this clone: One end of the junction is discordant with germline, which a read error may explain. J is TRBJ2-5 and V is TRBV28; TRBD2 aligns across 14 bases. From germline, CDR1 is MDHEN and CDR2 SYDVKM. CDR3 length: 18 amino acids. The CDR3 DNA is TGTGCCAGCAGTGCAGCCTTTGGAGGGGGACTAGCGGGAGAGGCCCAGTACTTC. It translates to CASSAAFGGGLAGEAQYF.

V gene TRBV7-8 combines with J gene TRBJ2-7; 7 nucleotides line up with TRBD1. Germline V lookup: CDR1 SGHVS, CDR2 FQNEAQ. J lost 2 bases, V lost 5 bases, and 6 bases had no gene match. The CDR3 extends over 14 amino acids. CDR3 bases: TGTGCCAGCAGCCTGAGACAGGGACCCTACGAGCAGTACTTC. Its translation: CASSLRQGPYEQYF.

The V and J genes are TRBV19 and TRBJ2-1; TRBD2 matches 10 bases. CDR3 size: 15 residues. Germline V CDR1 and CDR2: LNHDA, SQIVND (reference sequence). Trimming at V came to 5 bases and at J to 3 bases, leaving 4 bases not matched to a gene. The CDR3 coding sequence is TGTGCCAGTAGTGTTCTAGCGGGAGTCTACAATGAGCAGTTCTTC. Translation: CASSVLAGVYNEQFF.

The chain carries TRBV6-5 and TRBJ2-1; D gene unclear. CDR3 length: 14 residues. V was trimmed by 0 bases and J by 4 bases, leaving 7 bases between them. Germline values: CDR1 MNHEY, CDR2 SVGAGI. The CDR3 DNA is TGTGCCAGCAGTTACTCGGGCTATTACAATGAGCAGTTCTTC. Amino acid sequence: CASSYSGYYNEQFF.

The chain carries TRBV19 and TRBJ2-7, with 9 bases that match TRBD1. Germline V gives CDR1 LNHDA, CDR2 SQIVND (reference sequence). Losses at the gene ends were 6 bases for V and 5 bases for J; bases not matched to a gene: 14. The CDR3 contains 16 residues. CDR3 coding DNA: TGTGCCAGTAGCACACCCCCGGGACAGGGATTCCACGAGCAGTACTTC. This translates into CASSTPPGQGFHEQYF.

The gene calls are TRBV19 and TRBJ1-4; D perhaps matches TRBD1 (6 bases). This CDR3 is built from 16 residues. The ends were cut back, 9 bases at V and 2 bases at J, with 19 bases in the middle. Germline CDR1 is LNHDA and CDR2 is SQIVND (reference sequence). Written as DNA, the CDR3 is TGTGCCAGGGTAAGGGGGGGGCCCCCGACTAATGAAAAACTGTTTTTT. This gives the protein CARVRGGPPTNEKLFF.

The gene calls are TRBV15 and TRBJ1-5, with 12 bases aligning to TRBD1. Germline CDR1 reads LNHNV; CDR2 reads YYDKDF (reference sequence). This CDR3 comprises 14 residues. V lost 8 bases, J lost 7 bases, and 6 bases stayed unmatched. DNA of the CDR3: TGTGCCACCGGGGACAGGGGGCAGGGACAGCCCCAGCATTTT. Its protein is CATGDRGQGQPQHF.

As concerns this clone: Other DNA sequences in the sample encode the same CDR3. The V gene is TRBV15, the J gene TRBJ1-2, with D perhaps matching TRBD1 (6 bases). CDR1 and CDR2 from the germline V gene are LNHNV and YYDKDF (reference sequence). Trimming removed 3 bases at V and 2 bases at J, with 7 bases between. The CDR3 sequence is 13 residues long. The CDR3 spells CATSRDRNYGYTF. The CDR3 DNA reads as TGTGCCACCAGCAGGGACAGAAACTATGGCTACACCTTC.

This chain links TRBV19 with TRBJ1-5, with a possible D match to TRBD1 (5 bases). The CDR3 has 13 residues. Germline CDR1 reads LNHDA; CDR2 reads SQIVND (reference sequence). Trimming removed 4 bases from V and 4 bases from J, with 8 bases in between. This CDR3 is CASSRRGNQPQHF. The CDR3 DNA sequence: TGTGCCAGTAGTAGAAGGGGAAATCAGCCCCAGCATTTT.

The chain joins TRBV11-2 to TRBJ1-1; the match to TRBD1 covers 9 bases. J was trimmed by 10 bases and V by 5 bases; bases with no gene match: 14. Looked up from germline, CDR1 is SGHAT and CDR2 is FQNNGV. The CDR3 totals 15 residues. DNA for the CDR3: TGTGCCAGCAGCCACCCCGGACAGGGGATAAACGGAGCTTTCTTT. Translation gives CASSHPGQGINGAFF.

This chain uses TRBV13 with TRBJ2-2, with 10 bases matching TRBD2. V shed 5 bases and J 6 bases; nucleotides not matched to a gene: 9. Germline V gives CDR1 PRHDT, CDR2 FYEKMQ (reference sequence). This CDR3 spans 16 amino acids. The CDR3 DNA reads TGTGCCAGCAGCCATCCTAGCGGGAGCTCCTCCGGGGAGCTGTTTTTT. This translates into CASSHPSGSSSGELFF.

This chain connects TRBV4-3 to TRBJ2-5, with TRBD1 matching over 7 bases. This CDR3 region has 15 residues. With 1 base clipped from V and 5 bases from J, the junction kept 7 bases outside the gene matches. Germline CDR1 LGHNA, CDR2 YSLEER. The CDR3, as DNA: TGCGCCAGCAGCCAAGGCAGCCCCAGGGGGGAGACCCAGTACTTC. It codes for CASSQGSPRGETQYF.

The DNA of the CDR3 is TGTGCCAGCAGCTCCCTTGGGGCTATGCACAATGAGCAGTTCTTC. It translates to CASSSLGAMHNEQFF. V and J are TRBV7-9 and TRBJ2-1, with a possible D match to TRBD1 (5 bases). V was clipped by 4 bases and J by 5 bases, with 15 bases between them. Germline-derived CDR1 and CDR2 are SEHNR and FQNEAQ (reference sequence). This CDR3 comprises 15 residues.

This CDR3 reads CASSEQGSSYNEQFF. The CDR3, as DNA: TGTGCCAGCAGTGAACAGGGCAGCTCCTACAATGAGCAGTTCTTC. The rearrangement uses TRBV6-1 and TRBJ2-1; possibly TRBD1 for D (5 bases). The V gene lost 2 bases and the J gene lost 0 bases, with 8 bases spanning the gap. From germline, CDR1 is MNHNS and CDR2 SASEGT. The CDR3 sequence is 15 residues long.

About this clone itself: The germline gene is not matched at one end of the junction; a read error may be the cause. The chain combines TRBV7-9 with TRBJ2-2; D perhaps matches TRBD1 (5 bases). CDR1 and CDR2 from the germline V gene are SEHNR and FQNEAQ (reference sequence). This CDR3 is built from 12 residues. The CDR3 bases are TGTTCCAGCAGCTTCCAGGGCGGGGAGCTGTTTTTT. Protein product: CSSSFQGGELFF.

J is TRBJ2-7 and V is TRBV6-1, with D uncertain. The V gene lost 5 bases and the J gene lost 3 bases, with 11 bases spanning the gap. This CDR3 comprises 13 residues. Germline V lookup: CDR1 MNHNS, CDR2 SASEGT. The CDR3 reads CASSSRVLYEQYF. The CDR3 coding sequence is TGTGCCAGCAGTTCCCGGGTCCTCTACGAGCAGTACTTC.